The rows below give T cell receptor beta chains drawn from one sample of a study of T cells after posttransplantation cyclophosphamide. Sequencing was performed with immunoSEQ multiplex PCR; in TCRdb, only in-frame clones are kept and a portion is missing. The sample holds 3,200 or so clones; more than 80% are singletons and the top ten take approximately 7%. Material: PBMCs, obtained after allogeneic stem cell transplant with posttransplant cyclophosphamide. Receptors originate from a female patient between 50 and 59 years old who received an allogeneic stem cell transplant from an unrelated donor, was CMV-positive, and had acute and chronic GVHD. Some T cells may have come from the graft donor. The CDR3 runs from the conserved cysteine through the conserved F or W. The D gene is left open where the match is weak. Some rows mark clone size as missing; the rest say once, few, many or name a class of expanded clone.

CDR3 protein: CASRPGTGDNQPQHF
CDR3 DNA: TGTGCCAGCAGACCCGGGACAGGGGACAATCAGCCCCAGCATTTT
V gene: TRBV28
J gene: TRBJ1-5
D gene: TRBD1
clone size: NA

CDR3 protein: CASRSPGLATEQYF
CDR3 DNA: TGTGCCAGCAGATCTCCGGGACTAGCAACCGAGCAGTACTTC
V gene: TRBV27
J gene: TRBJ2-7
D gene: TRBD2
clone size: NA

CDR3 protein: CASSPLLSSYNEQFF
CDR3 DNA: TGTGCCAGCAGCCCCCTTCTTAGCTCCTACAATGAGCAGTTCTTC
V gene: TRBV6-5
J gene: TRBJ2-1
D gene: NA
clone size: NA

CDR3 protein: CASSLGPARAGANVLTF
CDR3 DNA: TGTGCCAGCAGCTTAGGGCCAGCGAGGGCCGGGGCCAACGTCCTGACTTTC
V gene: TRBV7-3
J gene: TRBJ2-6
D gene: NA
clone size: NA

CDR3 protein: CASRYGQGFYEQYF
CDR3 DNA: TGCGCCAGCAGATACGGACAGGGGTTCTACGAGCAGTACTTC
V gene: TRBV5-1
J gene: TRBJ2-7
D gene: TRBD1
clone size: NA

CDR3 protein: CATSSSGVRNEQFF
CDR3 DNA: TGTGCCACTTCTTCCAGCGGGGTACGGAATGAGCAGTTCTTC
V gene: TRBV19
J gene: TRBJ2-1
D gene: TRBD2
clone size: NA

CDR3 protein: CASSLKIDQGAEAFF
CDR3 DNA: TGCGCCAGCAGCCTTAAAATAGACCAGGGGGCTGAAGCTTTCTTT
V gene: TRBV4-1
J gene: TRBJ1-1
D gene: TRBD1
clone size: NA

CDR3 protein: CASSLEAGVYNEQFF
CDR3 DNA: TGTGCCAGCAGCTTAGAGGCAGGGGTCTACAATGAGCAGTTCTTC
V gene: TRBV7-2
J gene: TRBJ2-1
D gene: NA
clone size: NA

CDR3 protein: CASSPGLALGTGELFF
CDR3 DNA: TGTGCCAGTAGTCCTGGACTAGCGCTTGGGACCGGGGAGCTGTTTTTT
V gene: TRBV19
J gene: TRBJ2-2
D gene: TRBD2
clone size: once

CDR3 protein: CATSPSGVTTDTQYF
CDR3 DNA: TGTGCCACTTCCCCTAGCGGGGTCACCACAGATACGCAGTATTTT
V gene: TRBV7-9
J gene: TRBJ2-3
D gene: TRBD2
clone size: once

CDR3 protein: CASSAPGLAATTGELFF
CDR3 DNA: TGTGCCAGCAGTGCCCCAGGACTAGCGGCGACAACCGGGGAGCTGTTTTTT
V gene: TRBV28
J gene: TRBJ2-2
D gene: TRBD2
clone size: NA

CDR3 protein: CASSQVDRGNQPQHF
CDR3 DNA: TGTGCCAGCAGCCAGGTCGACAGGGGCAATCAGCCCCAGCATTTT
V gene: TRBV4-2
J gene: TRBJ1-5
D gene: TRBD1
clone size: few

CDR3 protein: CASSASGGHNEQFF
CDR3 DNA: TGCGCCAGCAGCGCCAGCGGGGGGCACAATGAGCAGTTCTTC
V gene: TRBV4-3
J gene: TRBJ2-1
D gene: TRBD2
clone size: large

CDR3 protein: CASSPSFPNTEAFF
CDR3 DNA: TGTGCCAGCTCACCCTCTTTTCCGAACACTGAAGCTTTCTTT
V gene: TRBV18
J gene: TRBJ1-1
D gene: NA
clone size: NA

CDR3 protein: CASSLGHLGEQFF
CDR3 DNA: TGCGCCAGCAGCCTGGGGCACCTGGGTGAGCAGTTCTTC
V gene: TRBV4-3
J gene: TRBJ2-1
D gene: NA
clone size: NA

CDR3 protein: CASTAGLAGGPSYEQYF
CDR3 DNA: TGTGCCAGCACCGCGGGACTAGCGGGAGGCCCCTCCTACGAGCAGTACTTC
V gene: TRBV13
J gene: TRBJ2-7
D gene: TRBD2
clone size: NA

CDR3 protein: CASSMTRQRQETQYF
CDR3 DNA: TGTGCCAGTAGTATGACCCGTCAGCGGCAAGAGACCCAGTACTTC
V gene: TRBV19
J gene: TRBJ2-5
D gene: NA
clone size: NA

CDR3 protein: CASKVGGESPLHF
CDR3 DNA: TGTGCCAGCAAGGTAGGGGGCGAGTCACCCCTCCACTTT
V gene: TRBV27
J gene: TRBJ1-6
D gene: TRBD1
clone size: NA

CDR3 protein: CASSYSMGQKNTEAFF
CDR3 DNA: TGTGCCAGCAGTTACTCGATGGGACAGAAGAACACTGAAGCTTTCTTT
V gene: TRBV6-5
J gene: TRBJ1-1
D gene: TRBD1
clone size: NA

CDR3 protein: CASSRRDFESSYNEQFF
CDR3 DNA: TGCGCCAGCAGCAGGAGGGACTTCGAGAGCTCCTACAATGAGCAGTTCTTC
V gene: TRBV5-1
J gene: TRBJ2-1
D gene: NA
clone size: NA

CDR3 protein: CASRGGGGSNQPQHF
CDR3 DNA: TGTGCCAGCAGAGGAGGGGGCGGAAGCAATCAGCCCCAGCATTTT
V gene: TRBV28
J gene: TRBJ1-5
D gene: TRBD1
clone size: NA

CDR3 protein: CASSLLIGGLVNTEAFF
CDR3 DNA: TGTGCCAGCAGCTTGCTGATCGGAGGTTTAGTAAACACTGAAGCTTTCTTT
V gene: TRBV7-8
J gene: TRBJ1-1
D gene: NA
clone size: NA

CDR3 protein: CASSTGWITEAFF
CDR3 DNA: TGTGCCAGCAGCACAGGGTGGATCACTGAAGCTTTCTTT
V gene: TRBV6-1
J gene: TRBJ1-1
D gene: NA
clone size: few

CDR3 protein: CASNLGVATNEKLFF
CDR3 DNA: TGTGCCAGCAATTTGGGCGTAGCAACTAATGAAAAACTGTTTTTT
V gene: TRBV2
J gene: TRBJ1-4
D gene: NA
clone size: NA

CDR3 protein: CASSQGLEETQYF
CDR3 DNA: TGTGCCAGCAGCCAAGGACTAGAAGAGACCCAGTACTTC
V gene: TRBV4-2
J gene: TRBJ2-5
D gene: NA
clone size: NA

CDR3 protein: CASSSHLKETQYF
CDR3 DNA: TGTGCCAGCAGTTCGCATCTAAAAGAGACCCAGTACTTC
V gene: TRBV6-5
J gene: TRBJ2-5
D gene: NA
clone size: NA

CDR3 protein: CATIPDRGPYEQYF
CDR3 DNA: TGTGCCACCATCCCGGACAGGGGGCCTTACGAGCAGTACTTC
V gene: TRBV10-3
J gene: TRBJ2-7
D gene: TRBD1
clone size: NA

CDR3 protein: CASSPRPTSFDEQFF
CDR3 DNA: TGCGCCAGCAGCCCCCGTCCGACTAGCTTCGATGAGCAGTTCTTC
V gene: TRBV5-1
J gene: TRBJ2-1
D gene: TRBD2
clone size: NA

CDR3 protein: CASGQGLAGELFF
CDR3 DNA: TGTGCCAGCGGACAGGGGTTGGCCGGGGAGCTGTTTTTT
V gene: TRBV5-6
J gene: TRBJ2-2
D gene: TRBD1
clone size: NA

CDR3 protein: CASIPDSNTEAFF
CDR3 DNA: TGTGCCAGCATCCCAGACTCGAACACTGAAGCTTTCTTT
V gene: TRBV7-9
J gene: TRBJ1-1
D gene: NA
clone size: few

CDR3 protein: CASSPSRDSPYEQYF
CDR3 DNA: TGTGCCAGCAGCCCCAGCCGGGACAGCCCCTACGAGCAGTACTTC
V gene: TRBV9
J gene: TRBJ2-7
D gene: TRBD1
clone size: NA

CDR3 protein: CASSLVLGGIYTEAFF
CDR3 DNA: TGTGCCAGCAGCTTAGTTCTGGGGGGTATTTACACTGAAGCTTTCTTT
V gene: TRBV7-2
J gene: TRBJ1-1
D gene: NA
clone size: NA

CDR3 protein: CSVAGQGRDGYTF
CDR3 DNA: TGCAGCGTCGCGGGACAGGGCCGAGATGGCTACACCTTC
V gene: TRBV29-1
J gene: TRBJ1-2
D gene: TRBD1
clone size: NA

CDR3 protein: CASSQGLASSYNEQFF
CDR3 DNA: TGCGCCAGCAGCCAAGGACTAGCGAGCTCCTACAATGAGCAGTTCTTC
V gene: TRBV4-3
J gene: TRBJ2-1
D gene: TRBD2
clone size: NA

CDR3 protein: CATRRSGREFYEQYF
CDR3 DNA: TGTGCCACTAGAAGAAGCGGGAGGGAATTCTACGAGCAGTACTTC
V gene: TRBV19
J gene: TRBJ2-7
D gene: TRBD2
clone size: NA

CDR3 protein: CASIRDPSGGDTQYF
CDR3 DNA: TGTGCCAGCATTCGGGATCCTAGCGGGGGGGATACGCAGTATTTT
V gene: TRBV28
J gene: TRBJ2-3
D gene: TRBD2
clone size: NA

CDR3 protein: CASSSFAYEQYF
CDR3 DNA: TGTGCCAGCAGCTCCTTCGCCTACGAGCAGTACTTC
V gene: TRBV7-2
J gene: TRBJ2-7
D gene: NA
clone size: NA

CDR3 protein: CASSSSGRGAGELFF
CDR3 DNA: TGTGCCAGCAGCTCTAGCGGGAGAGGGGCCGGGGAGCTGTTTTTT
V gene: TRBV28
J gene: TRBJ2-2
D gene: TRBD2
clone size: NA

CDR3 protein: CATGTSGTYEQYF
CDR3 DNA: TGTGCCACAGGGACTAGCGGAACTTACGAGCAGTACTTC
V gene: TRBV10-3
J gene: TRBJ2-7
D gene: TRBD2
clone size: NA

CDR3 protein: CASSLAGTGHGYTF
CDR3 DNA: TGTGCCAGCAGCTTGGCAGGGACAGGGCATGGCTACACCTTC
V gene: TRBV5-4
J gene: TRBJ1-2
D gene: TRBD1
clone size: large

CDR3 protein: CASSLKTPNPIQETQYF
CDR3 DNA: TGTGCCAGCAGTCTCAAGACTCCTAACCCAATCCAAGAGACCCAGTACTTC
V gene: TRBV28
J gene: TRBJ2-5
D gene: NA
clone size: once